This TCR beta chain emerged from a study of regulatory T cells in long-lasting Graves disease. The CDR3 sequence is 14 residues long. J was trimmed by 2 bases and V by 6 bases; bases with no gene match: 3. Germline V gene data show CDR1 as MNHNS and CDR2 as SASEGT. Time point here: newly diagnosed GD, antithyroid drugs for less than 3 months. Generation of the TCR library employed RNA extracted from PBMCs. With iRepertoire HTBI primers and Arm-PCR of CDR3 regions, TCR beta libraries were built. MiXCR was run by TCRdb on the multiplex PCR reads, yielding one entry per CDR3 protein. The repertoire holds hundreds of thousands of distinct CDR3 sequences, with around 17% as singletons. The sample holds a few counts of this clonotype. These same data were also listed under a study on T cells in Graves' hyperthyroidism and ophthalmopathy.

The sequencing used peripheral blood mononuclear cells (PBMCs), collected at new diagnosis, from a patient treated with antithyroid drugs. The rearrangement joins TRBV6-1 to TRBJ1-5; the match to TRBD1 covers 8 bases. This clonotype originated in a woman younger than 45 with Graves disease. The CDR3 sequence is CASRTGDGNQPQHF. CDR3 nucleotides: TGTGCCAGCAGGACAGGGGATGGCAATCAGCCCCAGCATTTT.